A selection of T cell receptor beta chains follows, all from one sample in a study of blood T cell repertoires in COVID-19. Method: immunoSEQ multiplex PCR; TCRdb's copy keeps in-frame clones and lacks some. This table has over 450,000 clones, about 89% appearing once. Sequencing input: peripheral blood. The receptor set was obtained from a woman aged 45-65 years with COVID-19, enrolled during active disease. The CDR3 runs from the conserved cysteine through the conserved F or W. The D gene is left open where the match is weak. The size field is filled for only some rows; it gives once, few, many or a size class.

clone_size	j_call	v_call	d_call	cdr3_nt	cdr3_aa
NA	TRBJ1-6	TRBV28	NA	TGTGCCAGCAGTTTAAGAGGGAGCTCCTATAATTCACCCCTCCACTTT	CASSLRGSSYNSPLHF
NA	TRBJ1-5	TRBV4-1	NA	TGCGCCAGCAGCCTAGGGGATAGCAATCAGCCCCAGCATTTT	CASSLGDSNQPQHF
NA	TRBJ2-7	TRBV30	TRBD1	TGTGCCTGGAGGGGACAGGGGGCTTCCTACGAGCAGTACTTC	CAWRGQGASYEQYF
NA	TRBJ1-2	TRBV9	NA	TGTGCCAGCAGCGTAGAGGACACCCTGTCATTC	CASSVEDTLSF
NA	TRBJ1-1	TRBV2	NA	TGTGCCAGCAGTGAGAACAGCATGAACACTGAAGCTTTCTTT	CASSENSMNTEAFF
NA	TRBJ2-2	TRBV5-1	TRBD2	TGCGCCAGCAGCTCCCCAGGACTAGCGGGGGGGAACACCGGGGAGCTGTTTTTT	CASSSPGLAGGNTGELFF
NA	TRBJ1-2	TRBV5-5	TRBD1	TGTGCCAGCAGGACAGGGGGGACGGGTAACTACACCTTC	CASRTGGTGNYTF
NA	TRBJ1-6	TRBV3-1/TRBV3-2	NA	TGTGCCAGCCAGGGATTTTATAATTCACCCCTCCACTTT	CASQGFYNSPLHF
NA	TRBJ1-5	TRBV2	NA	TGTGCCATCCGACGGAGGCAAGATCAGCCCCAGCATTTT	CAIRRRQDQPQHF
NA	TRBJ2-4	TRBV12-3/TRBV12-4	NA	TGTGCCAGCAGTTTAGGGTCAGTAAACATTCAGTACTTC	CASSLGSVNIQYF
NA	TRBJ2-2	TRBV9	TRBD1	TGTGCCAGCAGCACTCGACAGGGACAGCTGTTTTTT	CASSTRQGQLFF
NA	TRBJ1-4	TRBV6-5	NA	TGTGCCAGCGGAGGACAGCTTAATGAAAAACTGTTTTTT	CASGGQLNEKLFF
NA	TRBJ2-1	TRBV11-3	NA	TGTGCCAGCAGTCAGGGGTCCTACAATGAGCAGTTCTTC	CASSQGSYNEQFF
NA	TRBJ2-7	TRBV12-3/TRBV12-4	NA	TGTGCCAGCAGTCCGGGTCACTCCTACGAGCAGTACTTC	CASSPGHSYEQYF
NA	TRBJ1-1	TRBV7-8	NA	TGTGCCAGCAGCTTAGTTTTTGTCCGGGGATTGAACACTGAAGCTTTCTTT	CASSLVFVRGLNTEAFF
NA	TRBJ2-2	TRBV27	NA	TGTGCCAGCACCCTGGGGGGTTTTGACACCGGGGAGCTGTTTTTT	CASTLGGFDTGELFF
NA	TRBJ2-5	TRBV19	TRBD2	TGTGCCAGTAGTAGGGACTATAGCGTCGGGGAGACCCAGTACTTC	CASSRDYSVGETQYF
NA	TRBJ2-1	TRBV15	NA	TGTGCCACCAGCAGAACAGGTAGCTCCTACAATGAGCAGTTCTTC	CATSRTGSSYNEQFF
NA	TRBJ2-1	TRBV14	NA	TGTGCCAGCAGCCTAACTGGGACTTCTAATGAGCAGTTCTTC	CASSLTGTSNEQFF
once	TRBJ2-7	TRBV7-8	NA	TGTGCCAGCAGCCGTCTACTAGTTACCACCTACGAGCAGTACTTC	CASSRLLVTTYEQYF
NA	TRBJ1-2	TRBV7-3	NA	TGTGCCAGCAGTTCCGCATTGGCGGCTAACGGCTACACCTTC	CASSSALAANGYTF
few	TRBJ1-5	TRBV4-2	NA	TGTGCCAGCAGCCAGAATGCGGGAGGCCAACAGCCCCAGCATTTT	CASSQNAGGQQPQHF
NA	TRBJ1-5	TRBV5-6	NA	TGTGCCAGCAGCTTGGGCCCAGGGAGGCAGCCCCAGCATTTT	CASSLGPGRQPQHF
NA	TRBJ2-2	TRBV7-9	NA	TGTGCCAGCAGCTTTAGCTGGGGCAGGGGCCTCGGCGGGGAGCTGTTTTTT	CASSFSWGRGLGGELFF
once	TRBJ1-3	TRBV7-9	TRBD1	TGTGCCAGCAGCCCGAAAACAGGGGTGGCTGGAAACACCATATATTTT	CASSPKTGVAGNTIYF
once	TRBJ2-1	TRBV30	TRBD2	TGTGCCTGGAGTTCAAGCGGGGGCGACTACAATGAGCAGTTCTTC	CAWSSSGGDYNEQFF
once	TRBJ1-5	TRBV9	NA	TGTGCCAGCAGCGTAGGGGCAGAGAATCAGCCCCAGCATTTT	CASSVGAENQPQHF
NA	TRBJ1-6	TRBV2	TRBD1	TGTGCCAGCAGTCAAAGACAGGGGACCGCTTCACCCCTCCACTTT	CASSQRQGTASPLHF
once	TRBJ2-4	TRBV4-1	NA	TGCGCCAGTTCGCATCTAGTCTTAGCCAAAAACATTCAGTACTTC	CASSHLVLAKNIQYF
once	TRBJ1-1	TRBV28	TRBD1	TGTGCCAGCAGTTTACGACAGGGCGGTTGGGCTGAAGCTTTCTTT	CASSLRQGGWAEAFF
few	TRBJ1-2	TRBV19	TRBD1	TGTGCCAGTAGTGTCGACAGGGGGAATGGCTACACCTTC	CASSVDRGNGYTF
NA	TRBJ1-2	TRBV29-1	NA	TGCAGCGTCACTCTACAGAGTAGCTACACCTTC	CSVTLQSSYTF
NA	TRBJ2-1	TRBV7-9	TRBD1	TGTGCCAGTAGCTCCCCTGGACAGGGTATCAATGAGCAGTTCTTC	CASSSPGQGINEQFF
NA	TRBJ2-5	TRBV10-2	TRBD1	TGCGCCAGCAGTGCCGGACAGGTCCAGGAGACCCAGTACTTC	CASSAGQVQETQYF
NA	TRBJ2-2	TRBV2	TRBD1	TGTGCCAGCAGAAGAAGCCAGGGGGTAACCGGGGAGCTGTTTTTT	CASRRSQGVTGELFF
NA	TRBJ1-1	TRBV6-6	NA	TGTGCCAGCAGTGAGACCGGGTCGGGCACTGAAGCTTTCTTT	CASSETGSGTEAFF
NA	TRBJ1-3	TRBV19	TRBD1	TGTGCCAGTAGTACTACAGGGGACTCTGGAAACACCATATATTTT	CASSTTGDSGNTIYF
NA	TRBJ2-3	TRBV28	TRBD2	TGTGCCAGCAGTTTCCGGACTAGCGGGGGGACGGATACGCAGTATTTT	CASSFRTSGGTDTQYF
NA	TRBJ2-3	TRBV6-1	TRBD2	TGTGCCAGCAGTGAATGGCGGGGGTCCACAGATACGCAGTATTTT	CASSEWRGSTDTQYF
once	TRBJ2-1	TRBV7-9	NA	TGTGCCAGCAGCTTGATCCGGAGCAGTGAGCAGTTCTTC	CASSLIRSSEQFF
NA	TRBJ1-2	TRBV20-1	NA	TGCAGCGCTCGCGAGATCTATGGCTACACCTTC	CSAREIYGYTF
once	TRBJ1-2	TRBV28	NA	TGTGCCAGCAGTTTACGGCAGGCTTATGGCTACACCTTC	CASSLRQAYGYTF
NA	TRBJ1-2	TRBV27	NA	TGTGCCAGCAGTCTAAGACAGGCGCCTTCCACTAACTATGGCTACACCTTC	CASSLRQAPSTNYGYTF
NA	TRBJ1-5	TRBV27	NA	TGTGCCAGCAGTTTTTCGGGTAGCAATCAGCCCCAGCATTTT	CASSFSGSNQPQHF
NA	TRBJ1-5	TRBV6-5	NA	TGTGCCAGCAGTTACTCCGGACAGCTCAATCAGCCCCAGCATTTT	CASSYSGQLNQPQHF
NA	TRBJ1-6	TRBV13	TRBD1	TGTGCCAGCAGCACTCGGACAGGGAATTCACCCCTCCACTTT	CASSTRTGNSPLHF
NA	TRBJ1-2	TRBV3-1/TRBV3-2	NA	TGTGCCAGCAGCCAAGACGCGAAGGGGTGGGGCTACACCTTC	CASSQDAKGWGYTF
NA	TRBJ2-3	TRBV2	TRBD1	TGTGCCAGCAGTGAAGCAGGGGGCGGAACAGATACGCAGTATTTT	CASSEAGGGTDTQYF
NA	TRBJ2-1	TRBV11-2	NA	TGTGCCAGCAGCTTAGTGCGGGGGCCGGATGAGCAGTTCTTC	CASSLVRGPDEQFF